The next 24 T cell receptor beta chains were all read from a single sample in a study of OX40 agonist ivuxolimab in advanced cancers. Sequencing was performed with immunoSEQ multiplex PCR; in TCRdb, only in-frame clones are kept and a portion is missing. This table has just under 65,000 clones, roughly 81% appearing once. The sample was CD4+ or CD8+ T cells sorted from blood, taken in a trial of the OX40 agonist ivuxolimab. The receptors derive from an adult with an advanced solid tumor such as melanoma, head and neck, liver or kidney cancer.

The V and J genes are TRBV30 and TRBJ2-6, with D uncertain. The CDR3 has 15 residues. The V and J ends lost 2 bases and 0 bases respectively, with 8 bases between them. In germline, CDR1 is GTSNPN, CDR2 SVGIG (reference sequence). As DNA, the CDR3 is TGTGCCTGGAGTCCGCACTCCTCTGGGGCCAACGTCCTGACTTTC. Encoded protein: CAWSPHSSGANVLTF.

This clone was recorded only once. The chain couples TRBV10-1 to TRBJ1-1; D gene unclear. Germline lookup yields CDR1 WNHNN and CDR2 SYGVQD (reference sequence). The CDR3 covers 11 residues. The V end was cut by 5 bases, the J end by 8 bases, with 9 bases between. CDR3 DNA: TGCGCCAGCAGTAGAAGGGAGGAAGCTTTCTTT. Its protein product is CASSRREEAFF.

This clone was detected only a few times. The chain carries TRBV19 and TRBJ1-2; perhaps TRBD1 as D (6 bases). V was cut by 2 bases and J by 2 bases, with 12 bases left in between. Germline V CDR1 and CDR2: LNHDA, SQIVND (reference sequence). The CDR3 extends over 15 amino acids. The CDR3 nucleotides are TGTGCCAGTAGTATATGGGACACCCTAAACTATGGCTACACCTTC. This codes for CASSIWDTLNYGYTF.

This chain links TRBV5-6 with TRBJ1-2, with a tentative D call TRBD1 (6 bases). The CDR3 loop spans 15 amino acids. V was cut by 0 bases and J by 5 bases, with 14 bases left in between. Germline V gene sequence: CDR1 SGHDT, CDR2 YYEEEE. CDR3 sequence (DNA): TGTGCCAGCAGCTTGGAGGCGGGGGGCAGGTATGGCTACACCTTC. Translated, it gives CASSLEAGGRYGYTF.

The chain links TRBV9 to TRBJ2-5; D may match TRBD1 or TRBD2 (6 bases each). CDR1 is SGDLS and CDR2 is YYNGEE in the germline V gene. This CDR3 is built from 16 residues. The V and J ends lost 0 bases and 1 base respectively, with 13 bases between them. The chain's CDR3 is CASSVGGGTTQETQYF. CDR3 coding DNA: TGTGCCAGCAGCGTAGGAGGGGGGACAACCCAAGAGACCCAGTACTTC.

This chain uses TRBV5-1 with TRBJ1-1; 8 bases align to TRBD1. The junction had 12 bases not matched to a gene; V was cut back by 7 bases and J by 1 base. The germline V gene has CDR1 SGHRS and CDR2 YFSETQ. This CDR3 region has 16 residues. CDR3 nucleotides: TGCGCCAGCCCCCGGCTAGGACAGGGAAGGAACACTGAAGCTTTCTTT. As protein: CASPRLGQGRNTEAFF.

The chain has TRBV5-1 and TRBJ2-6, with 12 positions matching TRBD1. With V trimmed by 2 bases and J by 2 bases, 5 bases remained unmatched. The CDR3 is 18 residues long. CDR1 is SGHRS and CDR2 is YFSETQ in the germline V gene. The CDR3, as DNA: TGCGCCAGCAGCTTTACCGGGACAGGGGGCGCTGGGGCCAACGTCCTGACTTTC. This encodes CASSFTGTGGAGANVLTF.

The J gene is TRBJ2-7, the V gene TRBV5-1; 9 positions agree with TRBD1. Germline lookup yields CDR1 SGHRS and CDR2 YFSETQ. J lost 4 bases, V lost 0 bases, and 5 bases had no gene match. CDR3 size: 15 residues. In nucleotides, the CDR3 is TGCGCCAGCAGCTTGGGGCGGACAGGGGAGTACGAGCAGTACTTC. This gives the protein CASSLGRTGEYEQYF.

The chain uses TRBV7-2 and TRBJ1-6; D gene uncertain. Per the germline V gene, CDR1 is SGHTA and CDR2 is FQGNSA. The length of the CDR3 is 15 residues. The V and J ends lost 1 base and 0 bases respectively, with 4 bases between them. CDR3 bases: TGTGCCAGCAGCTTAGGTAGCTCCTATAATTCACCCCTCCACTTT. It codes for CASSLGSSYNSPLHF.

J is TRBJ1-1 and V is TRBV11-3; the D is unclear. V dropped 3 bases and J dropped 0 bases, with 20 bases sitting between them. Germline V CDR1 and CDR2: SGHNT, YENEEA. The CDR3 runs 18 residues. The CDR3 coding sequence is TGTGCCAGCAGCTTGGGTTCTTGGGGTTTTTACATGAACACTGAAGCTTTCTTT. Encoded protein: CASSLGSWGFYMNTEAFF. The entire variable domain, with the rest obtained from reference TRBV11-3 and TRBJ1-1, is as follows: EAGVVQSPRYKIIEKKQPVAFWCNPISGHNTLYWYLQNLGQGPELLIRYENEEAVDDSQLPKDRFSAERLKGVDSTLKIQPAELGDSAVYLCASSLGSWGFYMNTEAFFGQGTRLTVV.

This clone was seen only once. The chain has TRBV5-1 and TRBJ2-3; D is tentatively TRBD1 or TRBD2 (5 bases each). The CDR3 spans 16 residues. Germline V gene data show CDR1 as SGHRS and CDR2 as YFSETQ. V was shortened by 3 bases and J by 0 bases, with 14 bases between the two germline ends. CDR3 in amino acids: CASSSFREPSTDTQYF. Here the CDR3 DNA reads TGCGCCAGCAGCTCCTTCAGGGAGCCCAGCACAGATACGCAGTATTTT.

This sequence joins TRBV4-3 and TRBJ2-7; no firm D call. Germline V gene data show CDR1 as LGHNA and CDR2 as YSLEER. The CDR3 runs 15 residues. Trimming removed 2 bases from V and 3 bases from J, with 14 bases in between. The DNA for the CDR3 is TGCGCCAGCAGCCAAATGCCGGGTAATTTCTACGAGCAGTACTTC. Its protein is CASSQMPGNFYEQYF.

The chain links TRBV6-6 to TRBJ1-1; D gene unclear. CDR3 length: 12 amino acids. The germline CDR1 and CDR2 sequences are MNHNY and SVGAGI (reference sequence). Between the trimmed V and J ends, which lost 7 bases and 1 base, there was a span of 7 bases. The CDR3 nucleotides are TGTGCCAGCAAGGGTGCGAACACTGAAGCTTTCTTT. It yields the protein CASKGANTEAFF.

In this sample, this clone turned up once. V gene TRBV18 combines with J gene TRBJ2-6, with D perhaps matching TRBD1 (6 bases). Germline V lookup: CDR1 KGHSH, CDR2 LQKENI. The CDR3 has 16 residues. Between the trimmed V and J ends, which lost 6 bases and 1 base, there was a span of 13 bases. In nucleotides, the CDR3 is TGTGCCAGCTCGGATCAAACAGGGTCTGGGGCCAACGTCCTGACTTTC. It encodes CASSDQTGSGANVLTF.

The chain carries TRBV9 and TRBJ2-3; D uncertain. The germline V and J ends were trimmed by 0 bases and 4 bases, with 9 bases remaining between them. This CDR3 contains 14 residues. Germline CDR1 reads SGDLS; CDR2 reads YYNGEE. The DNA of the CDR3 is TGTGCCAGCAGCGTAGGGTCTAGTCCAGATACGCAGTATTTT. This encodes CASSVGSSPDTQYF.

The J gene is TRBJ2-7, the V gene TRBV5-4; 8 nucleotides line up with TRBD2. V was pared by 4 bases and J by 5 bases, with 11 bases of the junction left unmatched. CDR3 length: 15 amino acids. Germline-derived CDR1 and CDR2 are SGHNT and YYREEE (reference sequence). Here the CDR3 DNA reads TGTGCCAGCAGCCGGGATAGCGGGACACGAAACGAGCAGTACTTC. Protein: CASSRDSGTRNEQYF.

The chain employs TRBV5-1 and TRBJ2-5; 9 bases match TRBD1. The J call may not be correct, given that the DNA end is closer to TRBJ2-7. This CDR3 comprises 15 residues. Germline lookup yields CDR1 SGHRS and CDR2 YFSETQ. CDR3 sequence reads: CASSFSGQGWYEQYF. DNA of the CDR3: TGCGCCAGCAGCTTTTCGGGACAGGGTTGGTACGAGCAGTACTTC.

V usage is TRBV6-5 and J usage is TRBJ1-2; possibly TRBD1 for D (5 bases). From germline, CDR1 is MNHEY and CDR2 SVGAGI. The CDR3 loop spans 14 amino acids. Deletions cut 2 bases from V and 6 bases from J, with 13 bases between. The CDR3 protein is CASSYTGVSNGYTF. As DNA, the CDR3 is TGTGCCAGCAGTTACACGGGGGTCTCGAATGGCTACACCTTC.

J is TRBJ2-1 and V is TRBV29-1; D remains unclear. Germline values: CDR1 SQVTM, CDR2 ANQGSEA. The CDR3 runs 15 residues. V was pared by 3 bases and J by 5 bases, with 17 bases between. The CDR3 region is CSVDSVRTFNNEQFF. CDR3 DNA sequence: TGCAGCGTTGATAGTGTCAGGACCTTTAACAATGAGCAGTTCTTC.

There are many counts of this clone. V usage is TRBV9 and J usage is TRBJ1-6, with D possibly TRBD1 on 5 matching bases. Germline loops: CDR1 SGDLS, CDR2 YYNGEE. V shed 0 bases and J shed 7 bases, with 5 bases lying between them. The CDR3 has 13 residues. The CDR3 DNA reads as TGTGCCAGCAGCGTAGGGGGGAATTCACCCCTCCACTTT. Its protein is CASSVGGNSPLHF.

The V gene is TRBV30, the J gene TRBJ1-6, with D unclear. This CDR3 has 18 residues. Looked up from germline, CDR1 is GTSNPN and CDR2 is SVGIG (reference sequence). Trimming took off 1 base at V and 0 bases at J, with 16 bases between the two ends. The CDR3 spells CAWSGTQRTNSYNSPLHF. The CDR3 DNA reads TGTGCCTGGAGTGGAACACAACGGACGAACTCCTATAATTCACCCCTCCACTTT.

This chain joins TRBV19 and TRBJ2-6; 9 nucleotides align to TRBD1. Trimming at V came to 5 bases and at J to 1 base, leaving 6 bases not matched to a gene. From germline, CDR1 is LNHDA and CDR2 SQIVND (reference sequence). The CDR3 contains 17 residues. CDR3 protein: CASSYLGTGSGANVLTF. CDR3 sequence (DNA): TGTGCCAGTAGTTACTTGGGGACAGGGTCTGGGGCCAACGTCCTGACTTTC.

The rearrangement uses TRBV18 and TRBJ2-7; a possible D gene is TRBD1 (6 bases). V shed 4 bases and J shed 0 bases, with 10 bases lying between them. The CDR3 has 14 amino acids. CDR1 is KGHSH, CDR2 LQKENI, per germline. CDR3 loop: CASSRWTDSYEQYF. Written as DNA, the CDR3 is TGTGCCAGCTCACGCTGGACAGACTCCTACGAGCAGTACTTC.

This clone showed up just once. The rearrangement uses TRBV2 and TRBJ1-2; TRBD1 matches 8 bases. J gave up 2 bases and V 4 bases, and 6 bases lay outside the gene matches. Germline V gene sequence: CDR1 SNHLY, CDR2 FYNNEI. This CDR3 is built from 15 residues. CDR3 DNA sequence: TGTGCCAGCAGTGGCCTTCAGGGGGCCAACTATGGCTACACCTTC. Protein sequence: CASSGLQGANYGYTF.